This is a list of T cell receptor beta chains from one sample in a study of blood T cell repertoires in COVID-19. The protocol was immunoSEQ multiplex PCR, while the TCRdb copy is restricted to in-frame clones and leaves out a portion. The sample includes approximately 300,000 clones, roughly 90% of them seen just once. Source material: PBMCs or T cells enriched from blood (not recorded which). The receptors were sampled from a woman aged 25 to 45 who had recovered from COVID-19. Both conserved end residues are part of each CDR3. A D gene is named only where the DNA matches it firmly. Size tells how often a clone was seen (once, few, many) or the class of an expanded clone, and some rows leave it out.

14,TRBV6-5,TRBJ1-2,TRBD1,NA,TGTGCCAGCAGTTCAGGGGGGACGGATTATGGCTACACCTTC,CASSSGGTDYGYTF
15,TRBV11-3,TRBJ2-5,NA,once,TGTGCCAGCAGCCGAAATGGCAGGGTGGGAGAGACCCAGTACTTC,CASSRNGRVGETQYF
14,TRBV7-8,TRBJ1-1,NA,NA,TGTGCCAGCACCGGGGGGGCGCGAGACACTGAAGCTTTCTTT,CASTGGARDTEAFF
16,TRBV7-2,TRBJ2-2,NA,NA,TGTGCCAGCAGTAAACCGACGGGGGTTAACACCGGGGAGCTGTTTTTT,CASSKPTGVNTGELFF
15,TRBV2,TRBJ2-2,TRBD1,NA,TGTGCCAGCCGCCCCCGGACAGGGGATACCGGGGAGCTGTTTTTT,CASRPRTGDTGELFF
13,TRBV11-1,TRBJ2-1,TRBD2,NA,TGTGCCAGCAGCCGACGACTAGCCGACGAGCAGTTCTTC,CASSRRLADEQFF
14,TRBV19,TRBJ2-1,TRBD1,NA,TGTGCCAGTAGGCCCCGGGACAGGCAAAATGAGCAGTTCTTC,CASRPRDRQNEQFF
17,TRBV14,TRBJ1-2,NA,once,TGTGCCAGCAGCCCGACCCGGACAGCGTCGAACCCTTATGGCTACACCTTC,CASSPTRTASNPYGYTF
16,TRBV18,TRBJ2-1,NA,once,TGTGCCAGCTCACCACCCCAGGGCGCGTCCTACAATGAGCAGTTCTTC,CASSPPQGASYNEQFF
15,TRBV6-5,TRBJ1-4,NA,NA,TGTGCCAGCAGTTCCGAGACAGACCAGAATGAAAAACTGTTTTTT,CASSSETDQNEKLFF
12,TRBV6-6,TRBJ2-2,NA,once,TGTGCCAGCAGGATCCGGGTCGGGGAGCTGTTTTTT,CASRIRVGELFF
17,TRBV28,TRBJ2-1,NA,NA,TGTGCCAGCAGTCCCCGGACTGGTTCGGCCTCCTACAATGAGCAGTTCTTC,CASSPRTGSASYNEQFF
11,TRBV7-2,TRBJ2-7,NA,NA,TGTGCCACCTCCTCTCCGGTGGAGCAGTACTTC,CATSSPVEQYF
11,TRBV11-2,TRBJ2-7,NA,NA,TGTGCCAGCAGCTCGGCCTACGAGCAGTACTTC,CASSSAYEQYF
18,TRBV3-1/TRBV3-2,TRBJ2-4,TRBD2,NA,TGTGCCAGCAGCCAAGTCGGTAGAGCGGGAGAGGTCAAAAACATTCAGTACTTC,CASSQVGRAGEVKNIQYF
13,TRBV27,TRBJ1-5,TRBD1,few,TGTGCCAGCAACCGAGGGGGCGGGCAGCCCCAGCATTTT,CASNRGGGQPQHF
12,TRBV28,TRBJ1-2,NA,NA,TGTGCCACCGACGGGGGAAGGTATGGCTACACCTTC,CATDGGRYGYTF
15,TRBV7-3,TRBJ2-2,NA,few,TGTGCCAGCAGCTTACAGGGGCAGAACACCGGGGAGCTGTTTTTT,CASSLQGQNTGELFF
14,TRBV9,TRBJ1-1,NA,NA,TGTGCCAGCAGCCTACGGACAGTTAATACTGAAGCTTTCTTT,CASSLRTVNTEAFF
14,TRBV9,TRBJ2-5,NA,NA,TGTGCCAGCAGCGTAGAGCCAGGAAAAGAGACCCAGTACTTC,CASSVEPGKETQYF
14,TRBV7-2,TRBJ2-7,NA,NA,TGTGCCAGCAGCTTTTACCTAGCTGCCTACGAGCAGTACTTC,CASSFYLAAYEQYF
11,TRBV29-1,TRBJ1-2,NA,NA,TGCAGCGTTGCAGGGGACTATGGCTACACCTTC,CSVAGDYGYTF
14,TRBV24-1,TRBJ2-7,TRBD1,once,TGTGCCACCGGGGGGGGACAGGGTGACTACGAGCAGTACTTC,CATGGGQGDYEQYF
15,TRBV19,TRBJ1-5,TRBD1,NA,TGTGCCAGTAGTACAGGGGGCGGGGGCAATCAGCCCCAGCATTTT,CASSTGGGGNQPQHF
16,TRBV19,TRBJ1-5,TRBD1,NA,TGTGCCAGTAGTATATTCGGGACAGGGTTTGAACAGCCCCAGCATTTT,CASSIFGTGFEQPQHF
17,TRBV7-3,TRBJ2-7,NA,NA,TGTGCCAGCAGCCCCAAGGCCCCGGGAGCCCTCTCCTACGAGCAGTACTTC,CASSPKAPGALSYEQYF
14,TRBV4-1,TRBJ2-7,TRBD2,NA,TGCGCCAGCAGCCTCGGACTAGTATTGGGCGAGCAGTACTTC,CASSLGLVLGEQYF
15,TRBV7-9,TRBJ1-2,NA,NA,TGTGCCAGCAGCTTACCACAGGGCATGGACTATGGCTACACCTTC,CASSLPQGMDYGYTF
15,TRBV5-4,TRBJ2-7,NA,NA,TGTGCCAGCAGCTTCAAGGGGTTAGCCTCCTACGAGCAGTACTTC,CASSFKGLASYEQYF
18,TRBV5-1,TRBJ2-1,TRBD2,NA,TGCGCCAGCAGCTTGGGTGTAGCGGGGAGGGCGTCCTACAATGAGCAGTTCTTC,CASSLGVAGRASYNEQFF
16,TRBV9,TRBJ2-1,TRBD2,NA,TGTGCCAGCAGCGTTGCCGGGACTAGCGGCCACAATGAGCAGTTCTTC,CASSVAGTSGHNEQFF
14,TRBV9,TRBJ2-3,NA,NA,TGTGCCAGCAGCGTAAGTCAGGGTTCAGATACGCAGTATTTT,CASSVSQGSDTQYF
17,TRBV7-8,TRBJ1-5,NA,NA,TGTGCCAGCAGCTCGGCCAGGGGCACCCATAGCAATCAGCCCCAGCATTTT,CASSSARGTHSNQPQHF
15,TRBV7-9,TRBJ2-5,NA,NA,TGTGCCAGCAGCTTAACGGAAGGACAGATCGAGACCCAGTACTTC,CASSLTEGQIETQYF
12,TRBV28,TRBJ1-5,NA,NA,TGTGCCGTAAGACGGGGCAATCAGCCCCAGCATTTT,CAVRRGNQPQHF
17,TRBV4-3,TRBJ1-6,NA,once,TGCGCCAGCAGCCAACACAGGGTTTCGTCAGATAATTCACCCCTCCACTTT,CASSQHRVSSDNSPLHF
14,TRBV28,TRBJ1-2,TRBD1,NA,TGTGCCAGCACCACCGACAGGGGAAACTATGGCTACACCTTC,CASTTDRGNYGYTF
14,TRBV19,TRBJ1-2,NA,NA,TGTGCCAGTAGGGGTCAGGGTTCTTACTATGGCTACACCTTC,CASRGQGSYYGYTF
15,TRBV15,TRBJ2-7,TRBD1,once,TGTGCCACCAGCTCCCTAGGGACAGATACTGGGGAGCAGTACTTC,CATSSLGTDTGEQYF
16,TRBV7-3,TRBJ2-1,TRBD2,NA,TGTGCCAGCAGCCCCCACGTAGCGGGAGGATCTTATGAGCAGTTCTTC,CASSPHVAGGSYEQFF
15,TRBV6-5,TRBJ2-7,TRBD1,once,TGTGCCAGCAGGACGGACAGGGCGAGATCCTACGAGCAGTACTTC,CASRTDRARSYEQYF
15,TRBV6-5,TRBJ1-6,NA,NA,TGTGCCAGCAGTCCGTTGAGCTCCTATAATTCACCCCTCCACTTT,CASSPLSSYNSPLHF
15,TRBV6-1,TRBJ1-5,NA,NA,TGTGCCAGCACTGTACAGCCCAATAGCAATCAGCCCCAGCATTTT,CASTVQPNSNQPQHF
14,TRBV9,TRBJ2-5,NA,NA,TGTGCCAGCAGCGTAGAAGCCACCGGGGAGACCCAGTACTTC,CASSVEATGETQYF
17,TRBV19,TRBJ1-2,TRBD1,NA,TGTGCCAGTAGTCCACCAGCTCGGACAGGGATAGGGTATGGCTACACCTTC,CASSPPARTGIGYGYTF
15,TRBV7-8,TRBJ1-2,NA,NA,TGTGCCAGCAGCTTAAGTCAGGGACTTGTCTATGGCTACACCTTC,CASSLSQGLVYGYTF
15,TRBV28,TRBJ2-1,NA,NA,TGTGCCAGCAGTTTAGGACTAACGACCTACAATGAGCAGTTCTTC,CASSLGLTTYNEQFF
14,TRBV10-3,TRBJ2-2,TRBD1,NA,TGTGCCATCAGTGAGTCGACAGGGTCCGGGGAGCTGTTTTTT,CAISESTGSGELFF
13,TRBV29-1,TRBJ2-7,NA,NA,TGCAGCGTTGAATCCGGGGATACCTACGAGCAGTACTTC,CSVESGDTYEQYF
16,TRBV19,TRBJ2-1,TRBD2,NA,TGTGCCAGTAGTATTTATAGCGGGATTGTCCACAATGAGCAGTTCTTC,CASSIYSGIVHNEQFF
14,TRBV29-1,TRBJ1-2,NA,NA,TGCAGCGTGGAACAGGGCTTTCCTAACTATGGCTACACCTTC,CSVEQGFPNYGYTF
14,TRBV28,TRBJ2-7,TRBD1,NA,TGTGCCAGCAGTCTGAGGGGGCCGTCCTACGAGCAGTACTTC,CASSLRGPSYEQYF
14,TRBV28,TRBJ2-2,NA,NA,TGTGCCAGCTCGGACACATTGAACACCGGGGAGCTGTTTTTT,CASSDTLNTGELFF
15,TRBV19,TRBJ2-1,NA,NA,TGTGCCAGTAGTCTCGGGATGCACCCTTACAATGAGCAGTTCTTC,CASSLGMHPYNEQFF
13,TRBV12-3/TRBV12-4,TRBJ2-1,NA,NA,TGTGCCAGCAGTCAGGGAAACTACAATGAGCAGTTCTTC,CASSQGNYNEQFF